This T cell receptor beta chain was sequenced in a study of tumor-infiltrating lymphocytes in primary liver carcinoma. CDR1 SQVTM and CDR2 ANQGSEA come from the germline V gene. After removal of 8 bases from V and 3 bases from J, the junction contained 10 bases not matched to a gene. This CDR3 has 14 residues. Using a constant-region primer together with ProtoScript II reverse transcriptase, TCR beta cDNA was made from 500 ng of total RNA. Library construction for TCR beta comprised three nested multiplex PCR rounds performed with slightly modified ARM-PCR. Rounds one and two of PCR, each of roughly 10 cycles, were primed with TRBV1-TRBV30 forward primers and a C-beta reverse primer. Each CDR3 protein is one row after TCRdb ran MiXCR on the multiplex PCR reads. The sample lists about 200,000 distinct CDR3 sequences; roughly 61% were seen once. This clonotype occurred many times. The blood RNA (from unsorted whole blood) was obtained, and germline DNA was also extracted.

Specimen: peripheral blood. The rearrangement joins TRBV29-1 to TRBJ2-3; 8 positions match TRBD2. The origin of this receptor is a woman aged 60-75 years with primary liver carcinoma and hepatitis B virus infection. DNA for the CDR3: TGCAGCTGTCGGGGAGCGGGAGTTACAGATACGCAGTATTTT. Amino acids: CSCRGAGVTDTQYF.